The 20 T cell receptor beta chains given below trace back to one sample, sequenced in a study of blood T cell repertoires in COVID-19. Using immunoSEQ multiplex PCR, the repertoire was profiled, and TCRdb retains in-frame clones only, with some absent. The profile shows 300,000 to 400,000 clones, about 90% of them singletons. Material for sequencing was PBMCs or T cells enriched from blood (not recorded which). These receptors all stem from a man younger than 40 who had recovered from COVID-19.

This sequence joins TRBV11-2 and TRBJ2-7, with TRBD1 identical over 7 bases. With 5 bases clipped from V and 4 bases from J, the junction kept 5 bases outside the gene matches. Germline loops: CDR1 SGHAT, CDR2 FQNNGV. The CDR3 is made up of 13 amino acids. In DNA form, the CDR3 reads TGTGCCAGCAGCCACGGGACAGCGTACGAGCAGTACTTC. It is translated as CASSHGTAYEQYF.

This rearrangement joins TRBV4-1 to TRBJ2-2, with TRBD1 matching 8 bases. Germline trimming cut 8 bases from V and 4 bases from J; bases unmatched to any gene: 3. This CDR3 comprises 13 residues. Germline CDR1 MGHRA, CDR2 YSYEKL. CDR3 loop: CASSGTGTGELFF. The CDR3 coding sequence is TGCGCCAGCTCCGGGACAGGCACCGGGGAGCTGTTTTTT.

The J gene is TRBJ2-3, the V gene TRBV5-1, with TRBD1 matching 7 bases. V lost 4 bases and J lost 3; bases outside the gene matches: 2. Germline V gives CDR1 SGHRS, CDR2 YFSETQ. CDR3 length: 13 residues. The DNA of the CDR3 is TGCGCCAGCAGCGAGACAGGGACAGATACGCAGTATTTT. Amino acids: CASSETGTDTQYF.

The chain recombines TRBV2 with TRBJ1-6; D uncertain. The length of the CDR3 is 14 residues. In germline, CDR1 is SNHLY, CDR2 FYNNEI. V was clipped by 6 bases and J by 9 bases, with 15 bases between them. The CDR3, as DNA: TGTGCCAGCAGCCCCCCCAGGCACCCTTCACCCCTCCACTTT. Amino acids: CASSPPRHPSPLHF.

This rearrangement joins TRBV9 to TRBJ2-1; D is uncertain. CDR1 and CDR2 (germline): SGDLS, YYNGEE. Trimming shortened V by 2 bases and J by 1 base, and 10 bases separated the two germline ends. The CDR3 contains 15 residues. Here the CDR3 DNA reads TGTGCCAGCAGCGTGAGTGCAGGTTCCTACAATGAGCAGTTCTTC. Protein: CASSVSAGSYNEQFF.

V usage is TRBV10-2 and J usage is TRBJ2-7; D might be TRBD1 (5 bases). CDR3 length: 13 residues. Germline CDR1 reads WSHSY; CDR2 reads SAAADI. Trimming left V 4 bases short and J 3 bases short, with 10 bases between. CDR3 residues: CASSVTDSYEQYF. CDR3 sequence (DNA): TGCGCCAGCAGTGTGACAGACAGCTACGAGCAGTACTTC.

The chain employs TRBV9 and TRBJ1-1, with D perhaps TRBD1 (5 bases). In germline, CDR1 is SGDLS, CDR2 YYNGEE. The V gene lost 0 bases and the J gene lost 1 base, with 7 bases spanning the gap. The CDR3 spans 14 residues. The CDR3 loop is CASSVGDSNTEAFF. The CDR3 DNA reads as TGTGCCAGCAGCGTAGGGGACTCGAACACTGAAGCTTTCTTT.

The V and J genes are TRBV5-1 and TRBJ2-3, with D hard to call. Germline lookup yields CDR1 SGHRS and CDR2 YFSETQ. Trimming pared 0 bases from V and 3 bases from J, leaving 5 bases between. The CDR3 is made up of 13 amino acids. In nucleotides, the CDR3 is TGCGCCAGCAGCTTGGACACGACAGATACGCAGTATTTT. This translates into CASSLDTTDTQYF.

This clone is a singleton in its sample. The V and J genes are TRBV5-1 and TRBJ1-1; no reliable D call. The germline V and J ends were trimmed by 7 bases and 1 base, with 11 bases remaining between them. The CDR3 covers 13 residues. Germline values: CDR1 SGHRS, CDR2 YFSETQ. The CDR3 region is CASAPTANTEAFF. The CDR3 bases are TGCGCCAGCGCACCTACAGCGAACACTGAAGCTTTCTTT.

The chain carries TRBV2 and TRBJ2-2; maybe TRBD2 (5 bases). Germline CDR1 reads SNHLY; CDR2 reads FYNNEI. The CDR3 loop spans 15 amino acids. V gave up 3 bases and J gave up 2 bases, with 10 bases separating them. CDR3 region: CASSEVRTNTGELFF. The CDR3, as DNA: TGTGCCAGCAGTGAGGTCAGGACTAACACCGGGGAGCTGTTTTTT.

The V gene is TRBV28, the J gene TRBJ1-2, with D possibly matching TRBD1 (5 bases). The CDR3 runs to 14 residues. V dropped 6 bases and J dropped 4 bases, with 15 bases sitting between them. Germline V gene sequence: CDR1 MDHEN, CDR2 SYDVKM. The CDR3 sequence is CASRPSWGGYGYTF. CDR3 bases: TGTGCCAGCAGACCCTCCTGGGGGGGCTATGGCTACACCTTC.

Here the CDR3 reads CATSDPQGAGLDEQFF. Written as DNA, the CDR3 is TGTGCCACCAGTGATCCCCAGGGGGCGGGGTTGGATGAGCAGTTCTTC. V gene TRBV24-1 combines with J gene TRBJ2-1, with 8 positions matching TRBD1. V shed 3 bases and J 8 bases; nucleotides not matched to a gene: 11. Germline V lookup: CDR1 KGHDR, CDR2 SFDVKD. The CDR3 is made up of 16 amino acids.

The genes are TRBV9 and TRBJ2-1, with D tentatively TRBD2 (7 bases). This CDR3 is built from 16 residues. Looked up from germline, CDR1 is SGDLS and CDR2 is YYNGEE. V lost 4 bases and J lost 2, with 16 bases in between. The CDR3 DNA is TGTGCCAGCAGCTCAGAGGGGGGGGCTGCCTACAATGAGCAGTTCTTC. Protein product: CASSSEGGAAYNEQFF.

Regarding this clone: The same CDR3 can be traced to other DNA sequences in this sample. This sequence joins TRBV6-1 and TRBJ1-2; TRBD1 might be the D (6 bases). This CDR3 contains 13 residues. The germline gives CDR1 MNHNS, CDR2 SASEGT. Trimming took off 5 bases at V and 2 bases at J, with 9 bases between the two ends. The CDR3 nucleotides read TGTGCCAGCAGTCAAACAGGGAACTATGGCTACACCTTC. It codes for CASSQTGNYGYTF.

The CDR3 DNA reads TGTGCCAGCCGGACCGCTAGCAGGTCCTACAATGAGCAGTTCTTC. Amino acids: CASRTASRSYNEQFF. This chain uses TRBV27 with TRBJ2-1, with D possibly matching TRBD2 (5 bases). The germline gives CDR1 MNHEY, CDR2 SMNVEV (reference sequence). The V and J ends lost 8 bases and 1 base respectively, with 15 bases between them. The CDR3 consists of 15 residues.

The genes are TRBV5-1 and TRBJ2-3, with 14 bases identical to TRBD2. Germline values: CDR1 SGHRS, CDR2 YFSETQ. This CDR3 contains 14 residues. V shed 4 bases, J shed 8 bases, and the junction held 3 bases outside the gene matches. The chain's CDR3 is CASSGGLAGVTQYF. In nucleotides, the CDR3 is TGCGCCAGCAGCGGGGGACTAGCGGGGGTTACGCAGTATTTT. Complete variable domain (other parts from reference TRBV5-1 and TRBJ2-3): KAGVTQTPRYLIKTRGQQVTLSCSPISGHRSVSWYQQTPGQGLQFLFEYFSETQRNKGNFPGRFSGRQFSNSRSEMNVSTLELGDSALYLCASSGGLAGVTQYFGPGTRLTVL.

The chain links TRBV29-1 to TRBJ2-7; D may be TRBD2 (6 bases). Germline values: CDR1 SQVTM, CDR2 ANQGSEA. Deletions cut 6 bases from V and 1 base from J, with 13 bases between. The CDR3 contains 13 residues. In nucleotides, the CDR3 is TGCAGCGTGCGGCGGGATCCTTCCTACGAGCAGTACTTC. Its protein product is CSVRRDPSYEQYF.

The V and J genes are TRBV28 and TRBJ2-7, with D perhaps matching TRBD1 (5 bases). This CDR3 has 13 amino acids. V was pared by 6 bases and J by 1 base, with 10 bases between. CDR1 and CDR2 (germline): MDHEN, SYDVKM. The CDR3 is CASRTTASYEQYF. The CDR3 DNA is TGTGCCAGCAGAACGACAGCTTCCTACGAGCAGTACTTC. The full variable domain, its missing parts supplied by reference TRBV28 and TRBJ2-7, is DVKVTQSSRYLVKRTGEKVFLECVQDMDHENMFWYRQDPGLGLRLIYFSYDVKMKEKGDIPEGYSVSREKKERFSLILESASTNQTSMYLCASRTTASYEQYFGPGTRLTVT.

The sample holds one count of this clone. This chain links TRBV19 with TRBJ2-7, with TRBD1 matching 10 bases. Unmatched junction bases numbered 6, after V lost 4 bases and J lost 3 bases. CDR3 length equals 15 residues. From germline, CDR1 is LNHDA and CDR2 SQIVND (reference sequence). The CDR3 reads CASSTRTGGIYEQYF. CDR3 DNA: TGTGCCAGTAGTACGAGGACAGGGGGTATCTACGAGCAGTACTTC.

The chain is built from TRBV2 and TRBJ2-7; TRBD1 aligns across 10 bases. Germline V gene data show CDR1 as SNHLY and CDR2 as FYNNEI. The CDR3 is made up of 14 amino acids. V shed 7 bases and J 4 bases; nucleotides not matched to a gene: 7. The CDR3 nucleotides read TGTGCCAGCACCCCCCGGGACAGGGGTTACGAGCAGTACTTC. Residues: CASTPRDRGYEQYF. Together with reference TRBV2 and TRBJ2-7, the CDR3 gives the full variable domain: EPEVTQTPSHQVTQMGQEVILRCVPISNHLYFYWYRQILGQKVEFLVSFYNNEISEKSEIFDDQFSVERPDGSNFTLKIRSTKLEDSAMYFCASTPRDRGYEQYFGPGTRLTVT.